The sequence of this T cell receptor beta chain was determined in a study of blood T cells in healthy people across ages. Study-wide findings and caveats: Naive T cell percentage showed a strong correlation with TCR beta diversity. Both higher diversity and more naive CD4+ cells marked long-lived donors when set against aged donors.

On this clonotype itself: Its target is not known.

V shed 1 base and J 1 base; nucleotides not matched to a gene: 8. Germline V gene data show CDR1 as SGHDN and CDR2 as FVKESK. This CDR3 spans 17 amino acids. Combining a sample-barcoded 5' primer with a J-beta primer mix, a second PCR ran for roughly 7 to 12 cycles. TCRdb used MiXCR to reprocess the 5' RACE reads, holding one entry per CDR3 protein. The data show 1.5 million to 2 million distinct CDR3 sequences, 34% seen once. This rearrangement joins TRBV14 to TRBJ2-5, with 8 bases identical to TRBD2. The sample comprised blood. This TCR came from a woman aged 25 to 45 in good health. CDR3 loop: CASSQGPSGGFQETQYF. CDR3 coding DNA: TGTGCCAGCAGCCAAGGGCCCAGCGGGGGCTTCCAAGAGACCCAGTACTTC.